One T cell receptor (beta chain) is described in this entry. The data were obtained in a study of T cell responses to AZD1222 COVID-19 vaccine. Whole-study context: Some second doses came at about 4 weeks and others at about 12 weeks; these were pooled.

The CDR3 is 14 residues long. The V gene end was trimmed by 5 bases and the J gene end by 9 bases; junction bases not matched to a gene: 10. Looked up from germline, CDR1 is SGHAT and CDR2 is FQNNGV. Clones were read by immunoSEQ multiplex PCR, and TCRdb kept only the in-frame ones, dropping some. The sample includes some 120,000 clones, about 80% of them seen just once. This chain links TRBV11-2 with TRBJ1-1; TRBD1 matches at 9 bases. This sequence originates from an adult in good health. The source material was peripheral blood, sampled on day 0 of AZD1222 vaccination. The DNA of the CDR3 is TGTGCCAGCAGCCCTCTAGCTGGGACAGGGAAAGCTTTCTTT. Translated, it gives CASSPLAGTGKAFF.